Below are 29 T cell receptor beta chains sequenced from a single sample in a study of shared clonotypes between healthy human individuals. Assay used: immunoSEQ multiplex PCR; TCRdb lists only in-frame clones, some missing. This repertoire shows approximately 2,200,000 clones, 93% found once; its top ten account for about 1.8%. As defined, naive CD8 cells were CD45RO-negative and positively selected for CCR7, with terminally differentiated effector memory CD45RA+ cells excluded. Sequencing was performed on naive CD8+ T cells from PBMCs. These receptors all stem from a man aged 18 to 30 in good health. Some clones in this sample may be carry-over from other donors' samples.

The chain combines TRBV21-1 with TRBJ2-7; no DNA check was done on the table's D call, TRBD1. TRBV21-1 is reported as a pseudogene. CDR3 length: 14 residues. This chain's CDR3 is CASSRLTGTYEQYF. The CDR3 region has the DNA TGTGCCAGCAGCAGACTGACAGGGACCTACGAGCAGTACTTC.

Details on this clone: The sample holds other DNA sequences that translate to the same CDR3. The V gene is TRBV11-2, the J gene TRBJ1-2; D is uncertain. With 2 bases removed from V and 3 bases from J, the gap between germline ends came to 7 bases. This CDR3 is 13 amino acids long. Germline CDR1 is SGHAT and CDR2 is FQNNGV. The CDR3: CASSLWGDYGYTF. The CDR3 DNA follows: TGTGCCAGCAGCTTATGGGGTGACTATGGCTACACCTTC.

The CDR3 spells CASSLSRGLGEKLFF. DNA for the CDR3: TGTGCCAGCAGTTTATCCCGTGGCTTGGGTGAAAAACTGTTTTTT. The rearrangement links TRBV27 to TRBJ1-4; D remains ambiguous. The germline CDR1 and CDR2 sequences are MNHEY and SMNVEV (reference sequence). Deletions cut 0 bases from V and 7 bases from J, with 12 bases between. The CDR3 runs 15 residues.

The rearrangement links TRBV29-1 to TRBJ1-1; D gene unclear. CDR1 is SQVTM, CDR2 ANQGSEA, per germline. The CDR3 is made up of 12 amino acids. With 1 base removed from V and 2 bases from J, the gap between germline ends came to 5 bases. CDR3 bases: TGCAGCGTTGAAGTAGGTAACACTGAAGCTTTCTTT. Protein product: CSVEVGNTEAFF.

The chain uses TRBV9 and TRBJ2-7; 8 nucleotides align to TRBD2. Germline CDR1 reads SGDLS; CDR2 reads YYNGEE. This CDR3 contains 17 residues. Losses at the gene ends were 4 bases for V and 3 bases for J; bases not matched to a gene: 15. CDR3 amino acids: CASSPRGGTALLYEQYF. Here the CDR3 DNA reads TGTGCCAGCAGCCCCCGGGGGGGAACAGCCCTTCTCTACGAGCAGTACTTC.

The chain uses TRBV6-1 and TRBJ2-2; D ambiguous. The germline CDR1 and CDR2 sequences are MNHNS and SASEGT. The V gene lost 1 base and the J gene lost 6 bases, with 6 bases spanning the gap. The CDR3 consists of 13 residues. The CDR3 nucleotides are TGTGCCAGCAGTGAAGTCGTCCCCGGGGAGCTGTTTTTT. Translation gives CASSEVVPGELFF.

The chain has TRBV4-3 and TRBJ2-1; 12 bases match TRBD2. This CDR3 is 14 amino acids long. With 1 base clipped from V and 9 bases from J, the junction kept 1 base outside the gene matches. The germline CDR1 and CDR2 sequences are LGHNA and YSLEER. In nucleotides, the CDR3 is TGCGCCAGCAGCCAAGGACTAGCGGGAGTTGAGCAGTTCTTC. It codes for CASSQGLAGVEQFF.

The chain has TRBV27 and TRBJ2-1; tentatively, D is TRBD1 (6 bases). Germline loops: CDR1 MNHEY, CDR2 SMNVEV (reference sequence). V lost 5 bases, J lost 2 bases, and 10 bases lay in between. This CDR3 comprises 14 residues. CDR3: CASSPQGTYNEQFF. The CDR3 DNA reads TGTGCCAGCAGTCCCCAGGGGACCTACAATGAGCAGTTCTTC.

The chain combines TRBV6-5 with TRBJ2-7, with D perhaps TRBD1 (6 bases). V lost 5 bases to trimming and J lost 7 bases, with 15 bases between them. The CDR3 has 13 residues. Germline lookup yields CDR1 MNHEY and CDR2 SVGAGI. The CDR3 bases are TGTGCCAGCAGTCTTGACAGGTCTGGAGAGCAGTACTTC. Translating it yields CASSLDRSGEQYF.

The genes are TRBV27 and TRBJ2-1; TRBD2 matches at 12 bases. Germline lookup yields CDR1 MNHEY and CDR2 SMNVEV (reference sequence). The CDR3 consists of 16 residues. V lost 2 bases to trimming and J lost 6 bases; unmatched junction nucleotides: 5. The CDR3 DNA reads as TGTGCCAGCAGTTTAATAGGACTAGCGGGACTCAATGAGCAGTTCTTC. It is translated as CASSLIGLAGLNEQFF.

V gene TRBV15 combines with J gene TRBJ2-7, with 10 bases matching TRBD1. Losses at the gene ends were 1 base for V and 3 bases for J; bases not matched to a gene: 15. Germline CDR1 is LNHNV and CDR2 is YYDKDF (reference sequence). This CDR3 has 19 amino acids. The CDR3 reads CATSRVLGTGVSLRYEQYF. For the CDR3, the DNA is TGTGCCACCAGCAGAGTCCTCGGGACAGGGGTCTCCCTTCGCTACGAGCAGTACTTC.

This chain joins TRBV6-5 and TRBJ2-7, with 14 bases aligning to TRBD2. This CDR3 region has 15 residues. Germline V gene lookup returns CDR1 MNHEY and CDR2 SVGAGI. The V and J ends lost 6 bases and 6 bases, in that order; junction bases with no gene match: 7. The CDR3 coding sequence is TGTGCCAGCAGCCCCCAGGGACTAGCGGGAGTCGAGCAGTACTTC. Its protein product is CASSPQGLAGVEQYF.

A note on this clone: The sample contains more than one DNA sequence encoding this CDR3. The chain combines TRBV28 with TRBJ2-5; TRBD2 agrees at 11 bases. In germline, CDR1 is MDHEN, CDR2 SYDVKM. The CDR3 consists of 15 residues. Trimming at V came to 5 bases and at J to 5 bases, leaving 7 bases not matched to a gene. The CDR3 DNA sequence: TGTGCCAGCAGTCCCCTAGCGGGAGGCTGGGAGACCCAGTACTTC. Its translation is CASSPLAGGWETQYF.

The chain combines TRBV19 with TRBJ1-1; D call uncertain. Per germline, CDR1 LNHDA and CDR2 SQIVND (reference sequence). V was pared by 3 bases and J by 3 bases, with 17 bases between. This CDR3 contains 16 residues. CDR3 sequence (DNA): TGTGCCAGTAGTATCGGCGAAAAATTATGGGACACTGAAGCTTTCTTT. The encoded protein is CASSIGEKLWDTEAFF.

Of note for this clone: Different DNA sequences within this sample yield the same CDR3. V is TRBV27 and J is TRBJ2-7; 10 positions agree with TRBD1. The germline V gene encodes CDR1 MNHEY and CDR2 SMNVEV (reference sequence). Trimming took 2 bases from V and 2 from J; bases not matched to a gene: 6. The length of the CDR3 is 16 residues. The CDR3 loop reads CASSLAPGTGAYEQYF. CDR3 DNA: TGTGCCAGCAGTTTAGCCCCCGGGACAGGGGCCTACGAGCAGTACTTC.

The chain employs TRBV7-3 and TRBJ2-1, with D possibly being TRBD2 (5 bases). CDR3 length: 14 residues. Germline V gene data show CDR1 as SGHTA and CDR2 as FQGTGA. V was cut by 1 base and J by 7 bases, with 11 bases left in between. The CDR3 is CASSLRGAMNEQFF. CDR3 coding DNA: TGTGCCAGCAGCTTAAGGGGAGCGATGAATGAGCAGTTCTTC.

The chain's CDR3 is CASSSYGSGANTDTQYF. The CDR3 bases are TGTGCCAGCAGCTCCTACGGGAGCGGGGCCAACACAGATACGCAGTATTTT. The gene calls are TRBV7-9 and TRBJ2-3, with 7 bases identical to TRBD2. Per germline, CDR1 SEHNR and CDR2 FQNEAQ (reference sequence). V lost 4 bases to trimming and J lost 2 bases; unmatched junction nucleotides: 12. This CDR3 is built from 17 residues.

The chain uses TRBV9 and TRBJ2-2; TRBD2 matches at 10 bases. V was clipped by 3 bases and J by 4 bases; unmatched bases: 6. This CDR3 contains 16 residues. Germline loops: CDR1 SGDLS, CDR2 YYNGEE. For the CDR3, the DNA is TGTGCCAGCAGCGCTCCTAGCGGGAGTTTCACCGGGGAGCTGTTTTTT. Its protein is CASSAPSGSFTGELFF.

The chain carries TRBV7-2 and TRBJ1-2; a weak D match, TRBD1 (5 bases). Germline CDR1 and CDR2: SGHTA and FQGNSA. Trimming pared 1 base from V and 4 bases from J, leaving 16 bases between. The CDR3 runs to 16 residues. This chain's CDR3 is CASSLGPRATGYGYTF. CDR3 bases: TGTGCCAGCAGCTTAGGCCCCAGGGCCACGGGCTATGGCTACACCTTC.

The chain has TRBV19 and TRBJ1-2; 7 nucleotides agree with TRBD1. The CDR3 runs to 15 residues. The germline CDR1 and CDR2 sequences are LNHDA and SQIVND (reference sequence). The junction had 9 bases not matched to a gene; V was cut back by 4 bases and J by 4 bases. CDR3 loop: CASSTGQFGVYGYTF. DNA for the CDR3: TGTGCCAGTAGTACGGGACAGTTCGGGGTCTATGGCTACACCTTC. The whole variable domain, filled in from reference TRBV19 and TRBJ1-2, reads DGGITQSPKYLFRKEGQNVTLSCEQNLNHDAMYWYRQDPGQGLRLIYYSQIVNDFQKGDIAEGYSVSREKKESFPLTVTSAQKNPTAFYLCASSTGQFGVYGYTFGSGTRLTVV.

The J gene is TRBJ2-5, the V gene TRBV27; D ambiguous. Looked up from germline, CDR1 is MNHEY and CDR2 is SMNVEV (reference sequence). The CDR3 contains 13 residues. V was cut by 2 bases and J by 5 bases, with 9 bases left in between. The CDR3 loop is CASSLVFGETQYF. CDR3 DNA: TGTGCCAGCAGTTTAGTCTTCGGTGAGACCCAGTACTTC.

The chain couples TRBV28 to TRBJ2-1, with D perhaps given as TRBD1 or TRBD2 (5 bases each). Germline V gene lookup returns CDR1 MDHEN and CDR2 SYDVKM. The V end lost 5 bases, the J end lost 9 bases, and 11 bases lay between the germline ends. The CDR3 is made up of 12 amino acids. CDR3 region: CASSLGVVEQFF. The DNA of the CDR3 is TGTGCCAGCAGTCTGGGGGTCGTTGAGCAGTTCTTC.

The chain employs TRBV6-1 and TRBJ2-7; D possibly uses TRBD1 or TRBD2 (5 bases each). CDR1 and CDR2 (germline): MNHNS, SASEGT. The CDR3 is 15 amino acids. Trimming pared 0 bases from V and 5 bases from J, leaving 14 bases between. CDR3 in amino acids: CASSEATKGVDEQYF. CDR3 DNA sequence: TGTGCCAGCAGTGAAGCGACTAAAGGGGTTGACGAGCAGTACTTC.

The chain couples TRBV18 to TRBJ2-7, with unresolved D. CDR1 is KGHSH and CDR2 is LQKENI in the germline V gene. This CDR3 has 14 residues. Trimming took 2 bases from V and 1 from J, leaving 9 bases between them. This CDR3 reads CASSPSRTSYEQYF. The CDR3 DNA reads as TGTGCCAGCTCACCATCCAGGACGTCCTACGAGCAGTACTTC.

This clone was found once. The chain recombines TRBV28 with TRBJ1-5, with a tentative D call TRBD1 (5 bases). With 7 bases removed from V and 2 bases from J, the gap between germline ends came to 12 bases. The CDR3 extends over 14 amino acids. Germline V CDR1 and CDR2: MDHEN, SYDVKM. This chain's CDR3 is CASTPGWGNQPQHF. The CDR3 DNA follows: TGTGCCAGCACACCAGGGTGGGGCAATCAGCCCCAGCATTTT.

Turning to this clone: This same CDR3 is encoded by further DNA sequences in the sample. This chain connects TRBV27 to TRBJ1-1; 10 bases are a match to TRBD1. The CDR3 is 14 residues long. The V and J ends lost 5 bases and 8 bases, in that order; junction bases with no gene match: 8. Looked up from germline, CDR1 is MNHEY and CDR2 is SMNVEV (reference sequence). CDR3 nucleotide sequence: TGTGCCAGCAGTCTGGGGACAGGGGTTACCGAAGCTTTCTTT. Translation: CASSLGTGVTEAFF.

This clone was seen a single time. The CDR3 region has the DNA TGTGCCAGCAGTAAACTCTTTGTTCAGGGGTCCTACGAGCAGTACTTC. Protein product: CASSKLFVQGSYEQYF. The rearrangement uses TRBV27 and TRBJ2-7; D is possibly TRBD1 (6 bases). V was shortened by 5 bases and J by 1 base, with 18 bases between the two germline ends. CDR1 and CDR2 from the germline V gene are MNHEY and SMNVEV (reference sequence). This CDR3 spans 16 amino acids.

V is TRBV6-5 and J is TRBJ1-1; D gene uncertain. Per the germline V gene, CDR1 is MNHEY and CDR2 is SVGAGI. This CDR3 spans 15 amino acids. Trimming stripped 0 bases from V and 4 bases from J, with 12 bases between. In DNA, the CDR3 is TGTGCCAGCAGTTACTCGATCCGCGCATTCACTGAAGCTTTCTTT. It translates to CASSYSIRAFTEAFF.

This clone was counted once. The rearrangement uses TRBV7-8 and TRBJ2-4; 7 bases line up with TRBD1. CDR3 length equals 14 residues. Germline CDR1 reads SGHVS; CDR2 reads FQNEAQ. The ends lost 5 bases at V and 8 bases at J; junction bases unmatched: 9. The CDR3 region is CASSPDRVEDIQYF. DNA for the CDR3: TGTGCCAGCAGCCCTGACAGGGTTGAGGACATTCAGTACTTC.